These T cell receptor beta chains were read from a single sample in a study of T cell clonotyping in hematopoietic cell transplantation. Only in-frame clones appear in the TCRdb table, and some are missing; sequencing was by immunoSEQ multiplex PCR. The table shows 70,000 or so clones, with 94% occurring only once. The specimen was peripheral blood mononuclear cells. These receptors came from a man aged 50-59 years in good health. Some clones in this sample may be carry-over from other donors' samples. Both conserved end residues are part of each CDR3. D genes are given only for firm matches. Size tells how often a clone was seen (once, few, many) or the class of an expanded clone, and some rows leave it out.

D gene	V gene	clone size	J gene	CDR3 DNA	CDR3 protein
TRBD1	TRBV4-2	-	TRBJ2-7	TGTGCCAGCAGCCAAGGACAGGGGACCTACGAGCAGTACTTC	CASSQGQGTYEQYF
TRBD1	TRBV5-4	-	TRBJ1-1	TGTGCCAGCAGCTTGGAGGGGACAGGACACACTGAAGCTTTCTTT	CASSLEGTGHTEAFF
-	TRBV5-6	once	TRBJ1-2	TGTGCCAGCAGCCGCTGGACTACCTGGACTGGCTACACCTTC	CASSRWTTWTGYTF
TRBD1	TRBV19	once	TRBJ1-1	TGTGCCAGTAGTATCATTGGGACAGGGGACACTGAAGCTTTCTTT	CASSIIGTGDTEAFF
TRBD1	TRBV6-5	-	TRBJ1-2	TGTGCCAGCAGACAGGGGATAAGAGGCTACACCTTC	CASRQGIRGYTF
-	TRBV6-1	-	TRBJ2-7	TGTGCCAGCAGTGAAGCGACCTACGAGCAGTACTTC	CASSEATYEQYF
TRBD1	TRBV28	-	TRBJ2-7	TGTGCCAGCAGTACACCCGGGACAGGGCTCCCCTACGAGCAGTACTTC	CASSTPGTGLPYEQYF
TRBD2	TRBV9	few	TRBJ2-1	TGTGCCAGCAGCGAGACCGTCACTAGCGGGGGGAGGGATGAGCAGTTCTTC	CASSETVTSGGRDEQFF
TRBD1	TRBV5-1	-	TRBJ1-3	TGCGCCAGCAGCGTTACTCTGACAGGGGCTGGAAACACCATATATTTT	CASSVTLTGAGNTIYF
TRBD2	TRBV9	-	TRBJ2-7	TGTGCCAGCAGCGAGGGACTAGCGGGAGCCTCCTACGAGCAGTACTTC	CASSEGLAGASYEQYF
TRBD1	TRBV19	-	TRBJ2-7	TGTGCCAGTAGTATGGGGACCGGGACAGCAGCCTACGAGCAGTACTTC	CASSMGTGTAAYEQYF
-	TRBV4-2	-	TRBJ2-3	TGTGCCAGCAGCCAAACCACAGTTTCCACAGATACGCAGTATTTT	CASSQTTVSTDTQYF
-	TRBV2	-	TRBJ2-2	TGTGCCAGCAGTGAAGCAGGGGGTCAAACCGGGGAGCTGTTTTTT	CASSEAGGQTGELFF
-	TRBV6-5	-	TRBJ1-1	TGTGCCAGCAGTCCTCGCGGTCCGGGGACTGAAGCTTTCTTT	CASSPRGPGTEAFF
-	TRBV28	-	TRBJ2-5	TGTGCCAGCAGTTCGAAGACAGGGAGGGAGACCCAGTACTTC	CASSSKTGRETQYF
-	TRBV19	few	TRBJ1-1	TGTGCCAGTAGAACGACAGTGCGCACTGAAGCTTTCTTT	CASRTTVRTEAFF
-	TRBV23-1	-	TRBJ1-1	TGCGCCAGCAGTCACTCCCAAGCAGGGGTGGACACTGAAGCTTTCTTT	CASSHSQAGVDTEAFF
-	TRBV4-3	few	TRBJ1-5	TGCGCCAGCAGCCAAGGCAGAAGGGAGCCCCAGCATTTT	CASSQGRREPQHF
-	TRBV11-3	-	TRBJ1-1	TGTGCCAGCAGCTCGCCAGAGAACACTGAAGCTTTCTTT	CASSSPENTEAFF
-	TRBV28	-	TRBJ1-1	TGTGCCAGCAAAAGAAACCCTCGGAGGACTGAAGCTTTCTTT	CASKRNPRRTEAFF
TRBD2	TRBV19	-	TRBJ2-3	TGTGCCAGTAGTCCCCCGGGACTAGCGTACACAGATACGCAGTATTTT	CASSPPGLAYTDTQYF
TRBD1	TRBV11-3	-	TRBJ2-3	TGTGCCAGCAGCCGGACAGGGGATGGGCGCACAGATACGCAGTATTTT	CASSRTGDGRTDTQYF
-	TRBV28	-	TRBJ1-2	TGTGCCACCTGTACAGGATCAGCTAACTATGGCTACACCTTC	CATCTGSANYGYTF
TRBD2	TRBV20-1	few	TRBJ2-7	TGCAGCTTACTAGCGTCCTACGAGCAGTACTTC	CSLLASYEQYF
-	TRBV19	-	TRBJ2-7	TGTGCCAGTAGTATTTGGGGAAGCGGGACAGGCAACGAGCAGTACTTC	CASSIWGSGTGNEQYF
-	TRBV15	once	TRBJ2-7	TGTGCCACCAGCAGAGTTAGCGGAAGCTCCTACGAGCAGTACTTC	CATSRVSGSSYEQYF
TRBD1	TRBV27	-	TRBJ2-7	TGTGCCAGCAGTTTATTTGGGACAGGGCTTAGCGAGCAGTACTTC	CASSLFGTGLSEQYF
TRBD1	TRBV5-8	-	TRBJ1-2	TGTGCCAGCAGCTTCGCAGGGGGATCCTATGGCTACACCTTC	CASSFAGGSYGYTF
-	TRBV5-1	-	TRBJ1-4	TGCGCCAGCAGCTTGGTCTTCAATAAGAGTGGAAGACTGTTTTTT	CASSLVFNKSGRLFF
-	TRBV6-1	-	TRBJ1-1	TGTGCCAGCAGTGAAGGGGCAATTGTCACTGAAGCTTTCTTT	CASSEGAIVTEAFF
TRBD1	TRBV10-3	-	TRBJ2-7	TGTGCCATCAGTGAGGACAGGGTAGGCTCCGAGCAGTACTTC	CAISEDRVGSEQYF
TRBD2	TRBV11-2	once	TRBJ2-5	TGTGCCAGCAGCCACGGACTAGCGGGAGCGGAAGAGACCCAGTACTTC	CASSHGLAGAEETQYF
TRBD2	TRBV7-7	-	TRBJ2-5	TGTGCTAGCAGCTTAGGAGTGGGTAGCGGGGGCCGGCGGGAGACCCAGTACTTC	CASSLGVGSGGRRETQYF
-	TRBV7-2	-	TRBJ1-4	TGTGCCAGCAGCTTATGGGGTAATGAAAAACTGTTTTTT	CASSLWGNEKLFF
-	TRBV4-2	-	TRBJ2-5	TGTGCCAGCAGCCAAGAAGGCAGAAACCAAGAGACCCAGTACTTC	CASSQEGRNQETQYF
-	TRBV4-2	-	TRBJ2-7	TGTGCCAGCAGCCAAAACGTAGGCTTAAACTACGAGCAGTACTTC	CASSQNVGLNYEQYF
-	TRBV5-1	-	TRBJ2-5	TGCGCCAGCACACGTTGGGTGGGTGAGACCCAGTACTTC	CASTRWVGETQYF
TRBD1	TRBV14	-	TRBJ2-7	TGTGCCAGCAGCCAGGCTCGTAGCAGGGGGTCCGAGCAGTACTTC	CASSQARSRGSEQYF
-	TRBV9	once	TRBJ1-3	TGTGCCAGCAGCGTAAATGAAGGGGCTGGAAACACCATATATTTT	CASSVNEGAGNTIYF